One and the same sample provided the 10 T cell receptor beta chains below, sequenced in a study of cytomegalovirus exposure and HLA in healthy donors. In the PCR, 60 Vbeta and 13 Jbeta primers were used. The protocol was immunoSEQ multiplex PCR, while the TCRdb copy is restricted to in-frame clones and leaves out a portion. The sample records approximately 100,000 clones, under 80% being singletons. The sample was PBMCs. Source of these receptors: a middle-aged man in good health and CMV-seronegative.

The J gene is TRBJ1-6, the V gene TRBV5-5; no clear D gene. CDR1 and CDR2 from the germline V gene are SGHKS and YYEKEE (reference sequence). The CDR3 is made up of 15 amino acids. Trimming took off 1 base at V and 3 bases at J, with 8 bases between the two ends. The DNA of the CDR3 is TGTGCCAGCAGCTTGTCGTCGGGCTATAATTCACCCCTCCACTTT. Its protein product is CASSLSSGYNSPLHF.

This chain links TRBV5-4 with TRBJ1-1; 8 bases are shared with TRBD1. The CDR3 covers 13 residues. CDR1 is SGHNT and CDR2 is YYREEE in the germline V gene (reference sequence). The junction had 4 bases not matched to a gene; V was cut back by 2 bases and J by 7 bases. The CDR3 bases are TGTGCCAGCAGCTTTGACAGGGGACTTGAAGCTTTCTTT. Protein sequence: CASSFDRGLEAFF.

The V gene is TRBV25-1, the J gene TRBJ1-2; 7 positions agree with TRBD1. This CDR3 is built from 15 residues. Germline CDR1 MGHDK, CDR2 SYGVNS. V shed 4 bases, J shed 8 bases, and the junction held 13 bases outside the gene matches. The CDR3 DNA reads as TGTGCCAGCAGTGCCTCCGACAGGGCCCCGGGCGGCTACACCTTC. Residues: CASSASDRAPGGYTF.

This clone showed up just a few times. This chain uses TRBV5-1 with TRBJ1-3; 7 bases fit TRBD1. The CDR3 spans 13 residues. Trimming took 9 bases from V and 2 from J; bases not matched to a gene: 5. Per germline, CDR1 SGHRS and CDR2 YFSETQ. The CDR3: CATSGGPGNTIYF. DNA for the CDR3: TGCGCCACCTCAGGGGGGCCTGGAAACACCATATATTTT.

V and J are TRBV10-1 and TRBJ2-1, with TRBD1 matching 7 bases. V shed 2 bases and J 4 bases; nucleotides not matched to a gene: 11. The CDR3 spans 17 residues. Per germline, CDR1 WNHNN and CDR2 SYGVQD (reference sequence). The CDR3 DNA reads TGCGCCAGCAGTGAGGAGGGGGCAGGAGTTCGGTACAATGAGCAGTTCTTC. Encoded protein: CASSEEGAGVRYNEQFF.

Written as DNA, the CDR3 is TGTGCCAGCAGTTCTCGGACTAGCGGCTACGAGCAGTACTTC. Translated, it gives CASSSRTSGYEQYF. This chain connects TRBV27 to TRBJ2-7, with TRBD2 matching 10 bases. The V gene's germline CDR1 is MNHEY and CDR2 SMNVEV (reference sequence). This CDR3 contains 14 residues. J lost 3 bases, V lost 4 bases, and 3 bases had no gene match.

This clone came up a few times. The chain links TRBV15 to TRBJ2-5; D may be TRBD2 (6 bases). The ends were cut back, 5 bases at V and 3 bases at J, with 19 bases in the middle. CDR1 is LNHNV, CDR2 YYDKDF, per germline (reference sequence). This CDR3 spans 16 amino acids. CDR3: CATSRGSGLVEETQYF. In DNA form, the CDR3 reads TGTGCCACCAGCCGGGGGTCGGGACTTGTAGAAGAGACCCAGTACTTC. Full variable domain (remainder filled in from reference TRBV15 and TRBJ2-5): DAMVIQNPRYQVTQFGKPVTLSCSQTLNHNVMYWYQQKSSQAPKLLFHYYDKDFNNEADTPDNFQSRRPNTSFCFLDIRSPGLGDTAMYLCATSRGSGLVEETQYFGPGTRLLVL.

V usage is TRBV27 and J usage is TRBJ2-5, with a weak D call TRBD1 (6 bases). Germline-derived CDR1 and CDR2 are MNHEY and SMNVEV (reference sequence). Trimming took 8 bases from V and 9 from J, leaving 13 bases between them. The CDR3 runs to 11 residues. This CDR3 is CASAYRDSQYF. The CDR3, as DNA: TGTGCCAGCGCTTACAGGGATTCCCAGTACTTC.

The DNA of the CDR3 is TGTGCCAGCAGCTTAGGCCTAGCTTTCGGGGAGCTGTTTTTT. This encodes CASSLGLAFGELFF. The genes are TRBV7-2 and TRBJ2-2; a possible D gene is TRBD2 (5 bases). The germline gives CDR1 SGHTA, CDR2 FQGNSA. This CDR3 is built from 14 residues. Trimming stripped 1 base from V and 7 bases from J, with 10 bases between.

This sequence joins TRBV6-4 and TRBJ1-2, with D tentatively TRBD1 (5 bases). There are 13 residues in the CDR3. CDR1 and CDR2 (germline): MRHNA, SNTAGT. The germline V and J ends were trimmed by 6 bases and 4 bases, with 12 bases remaining between them. For the CDR3, the DNA is TGTGCCAGCAGCGTGGGGCTGGGCTATGGCTACACCTTC. Protein sequence: CASSVGLGYGYTF.